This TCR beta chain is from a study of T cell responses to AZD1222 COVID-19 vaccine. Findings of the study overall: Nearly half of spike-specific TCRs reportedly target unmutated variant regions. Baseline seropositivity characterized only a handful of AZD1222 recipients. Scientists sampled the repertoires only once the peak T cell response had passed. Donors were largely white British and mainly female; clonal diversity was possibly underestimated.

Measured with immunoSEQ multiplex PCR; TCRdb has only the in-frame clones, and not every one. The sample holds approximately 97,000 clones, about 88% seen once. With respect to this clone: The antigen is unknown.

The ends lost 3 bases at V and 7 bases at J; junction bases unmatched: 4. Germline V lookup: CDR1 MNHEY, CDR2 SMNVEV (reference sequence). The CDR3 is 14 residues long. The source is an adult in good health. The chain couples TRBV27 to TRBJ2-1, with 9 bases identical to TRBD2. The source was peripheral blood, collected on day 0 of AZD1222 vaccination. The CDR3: CASSLGLARNEQFF. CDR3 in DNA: TGTGCCAGCAGTTTGGGACTAGCCCGAAATGAGCAGTTCTTC.